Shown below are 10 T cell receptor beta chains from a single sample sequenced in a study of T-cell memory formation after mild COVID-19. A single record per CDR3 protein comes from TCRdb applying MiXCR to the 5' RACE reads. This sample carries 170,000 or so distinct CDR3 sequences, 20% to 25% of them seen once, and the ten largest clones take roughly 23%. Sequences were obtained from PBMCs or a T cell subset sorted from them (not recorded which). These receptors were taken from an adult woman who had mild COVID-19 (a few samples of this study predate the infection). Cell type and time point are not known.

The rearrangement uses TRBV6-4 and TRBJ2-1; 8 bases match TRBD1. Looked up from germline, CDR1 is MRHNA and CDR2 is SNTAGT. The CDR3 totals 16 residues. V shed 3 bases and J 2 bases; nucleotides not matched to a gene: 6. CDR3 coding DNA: TGTGCCAGCAGTGAAGAGGGGACAGGTCCCTACAATGAGCAGTTCTTC. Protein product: CASSEEGTGPYNEQFF.

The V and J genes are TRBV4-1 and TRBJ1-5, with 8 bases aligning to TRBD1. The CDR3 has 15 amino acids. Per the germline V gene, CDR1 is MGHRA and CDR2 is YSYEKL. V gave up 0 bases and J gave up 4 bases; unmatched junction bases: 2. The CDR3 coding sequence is TGCGCCAGCAGCCAAGACGGACAGGGAAATCAGCCCCAGCATTTT. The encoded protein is CASSQDGQGNQPQHF.

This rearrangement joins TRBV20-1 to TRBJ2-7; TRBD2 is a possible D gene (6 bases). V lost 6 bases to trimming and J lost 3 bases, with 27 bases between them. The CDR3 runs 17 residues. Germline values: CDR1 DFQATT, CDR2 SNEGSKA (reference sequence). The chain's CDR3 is CSASAGYGEEVLYEQYF. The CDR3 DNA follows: TGCAGTGCCAGTGCAGGATATGGGGAGGAGGTGCTCTACGAGCAGTACTTC.

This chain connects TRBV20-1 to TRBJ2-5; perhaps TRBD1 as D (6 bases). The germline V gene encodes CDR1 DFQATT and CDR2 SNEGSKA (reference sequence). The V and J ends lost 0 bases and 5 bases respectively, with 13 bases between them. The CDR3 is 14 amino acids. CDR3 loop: CSARDSGRGETQYF. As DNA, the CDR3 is TGCAGTGCTAGAGATTCGGGCAGGGGCGAGACCCAGTACTTC.

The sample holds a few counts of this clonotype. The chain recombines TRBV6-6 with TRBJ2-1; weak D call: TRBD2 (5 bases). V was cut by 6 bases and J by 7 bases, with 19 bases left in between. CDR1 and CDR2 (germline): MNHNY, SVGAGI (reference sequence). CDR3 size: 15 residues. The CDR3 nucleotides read TGTGCCAGCAGCCAGGACTCCCAGCTCTGGAATGAGCAGTTCTTC. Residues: CASSQDSQLWNEQFF.

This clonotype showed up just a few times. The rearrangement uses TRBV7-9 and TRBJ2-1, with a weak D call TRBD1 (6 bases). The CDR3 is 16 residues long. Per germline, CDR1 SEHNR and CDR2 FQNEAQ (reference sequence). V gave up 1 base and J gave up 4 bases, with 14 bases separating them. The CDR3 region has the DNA TGTGCCAGCAGCTTAGTAGCAGGGGCGATTTACAATGAGCAGTTCTTC. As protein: CASSLVAGAIYNEQFF.

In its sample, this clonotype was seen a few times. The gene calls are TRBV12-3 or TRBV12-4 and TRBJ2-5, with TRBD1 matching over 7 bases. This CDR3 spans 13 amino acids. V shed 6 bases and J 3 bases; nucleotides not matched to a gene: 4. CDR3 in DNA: TGTGCCAGCAGACCCACAGGGGAAGAGACCCAGTACTTC. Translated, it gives CASRPTGEETQYF.

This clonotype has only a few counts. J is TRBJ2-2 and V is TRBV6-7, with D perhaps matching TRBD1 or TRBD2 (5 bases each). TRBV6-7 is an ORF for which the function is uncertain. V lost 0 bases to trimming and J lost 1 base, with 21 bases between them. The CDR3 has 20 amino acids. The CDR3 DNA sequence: TGTGCCAGCAGTTACTCGAGTCCAGGGATGGATACTAGGAACACCGGGGAGCTGTTTTTT. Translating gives CASSYSSPGMDTRNTGELFF.

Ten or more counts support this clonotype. CDR3 sequence (DNA): TGTGCCAGCAGTGAAATTCTGTGGCAGTTGGTTCAGAACACTGAAGCTTTCTTT. It encodes CASSEILWQLVQNTEAFF. The V call is TRBV2, the J call TRBJ1-1, with D uncertain. The CDR3 sequence is 18 residues long. Germline V gene sequence: CDR1 SNHLY, CDR2 FYNNEI. Between the trimmed V and J ends, which lost 2 bases and 1 base, there was a span of 20 bases.

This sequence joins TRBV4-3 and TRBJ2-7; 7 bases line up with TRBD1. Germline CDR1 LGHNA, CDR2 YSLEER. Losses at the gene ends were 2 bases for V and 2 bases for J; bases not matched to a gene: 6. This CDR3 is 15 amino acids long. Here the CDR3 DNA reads TGCGCCAGCAGCCAACACACAGACAGGGCCTACGAGCAGTACTTC. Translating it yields CASSQHTDRAYEQYF.